Shown below are 27 T cell receptor beta chains from a single sample sequenced in a study of OX40 agonist ivuxolimab in advanced cancers. Profiling relied on immunoSEQ multiplex PCR, and the TCRdb table lists in-frame clones only, not all of them. In the table there are tens of thousands of clones, 89% of which are singletons. Specimen: CD4+ or CD8+ T cells sorted from blood, collected in a trial of the OX40 agonist ivuxolimab. The receptors stem from an adult with an advanced solid tumor such as melanoma, head and neck, liver or kidney cancer.

V and J are TRBV5-6 and TRBJ2-2; the D gene is possibly TRBD2 (6 bases). V was cut by 5 bases and J by 6 bases, with 17 bases left in between. Germline V gene lookup returns CDR1 SGHDT and CDR2 YYEEEE. This CDR3 has 15 amino acids. CDR3 amino acids: CASRFGTSGPGELFF. For the CDR3, the DNA is TGTGCCAGCAGGTTCGGGACTTCGGGGCCCGGGGAGCTGTTTTTT.

J is TRBJ2-5 and V is TRBV10-2; TRBD2 matches 7 bases. Germline assignment: CDR1 WSHSY and CDR2 SAAADI. After removal of 3 bases from V and 4 bases from J, the junction contained 14 bases not matched to a gene. This CDR3 is 17 amino acids long. CDR3 amino acids: CASSDSSPAGSAETQYF. CDR3 nucleotide sequence: TGCGCCAGCAGTGACTCTTCTCCAGCGGGATCGGCAGAGACCCAGTACTTC.

The V and J genes are TRBV4-3 and TRBJ1-1, with 7 bases fitting TRBD1. The CDR3 sequence is 15 residues long. From germline, CDR1 is LGHNA and CDR2 YSLEER. V shed 0 bases and J 7 bases; nucleotides not matched to a gene: 8. In DNA form, the CDR3 reads TGCGCCAGCAGCCAAGATCCGACAGGGCTGGGTGAAGCTTTCTTT. It encodes CASSQDPTGLGEAFF.

The V and J genes are TRBV4-3 and TRBJ2-3, with 8 bases that match TRBD2. CDR1 and CDR2 from the germline V gene are LGHNA and YSLEER. The CDR3 extends over 17 amino acids. After removal of 0 bases from V and 0 bases from J, the junction contained 5 bases not matched to a gene. The CDR3 DNA reads TGCGCCAGCAGCCAAGATTGGTCTAGCGGGAGCACAGATACGCAGTATTTT. It codes for CASSQDWSSGSTDTQYF.

The chain recombines TRBV7-3 with TRBJ2-2; 9 bases align to TRBD2. Germline values: CDR1 SGHTA, CDR2 FQGTGA. This CDR3 has 17 residues. V was clipped by 4 bases and J by 2 bases; unmatched bases: 8. The DNA for the CDR3 is TGTGCCAGCAGCTCGCCGCGGGAGGGCCATAACACCGGGGAGCTGTTTTTT. It is translated as CASSSPREGHNTGELFF.

The V call is TRBV4-2, the J call TRBJ2-7, with D perhaps TRBD2 (6 bases). Trimming shortened V by 4 bases and J by 9 bases, and 25 bases separated the two germline ends. This CDR3 is built from 16 residues. Germline V lookup: CDR1 LGHNA, CDR2 YNFKEQ. The CDR3 DNA reads TGTGCCAGCAGCCTAAGCGTGGACGGGAGCGATCGTAGGCAGTACTTC. The encoded protein is CASSLSVDGSDRRQYF.

The gene calls are TRBV4-3 and TRBJ2-1; 10 nucleotides line up with TRBD2. The trim removed 0 bases at V and 2 bases at J, leaving 1 base unmatched. Germline V gives CDR1 LGHNA, CDR2 YSLEER. The CDR3 totals 16 residues. The CDR3 protein is CASSQDTSGAYNEQFF. The CDR3 coding sequence is TGCGCCAGCAGCCAAGATACTAGCGGGGCCTACAATGAGCAGTTCTTC.

This chain uses TRBV28 with TRBJ2-3, with TRBD2 identical over 10 bases. V was pared by 4 bases and J by 6 bases, with 10 bases of the junction left unmatched. This CDR3 comprises 16 residues. Germline V CDR1 and CDR2: MDHEN, SYDVKM. CDR3 in amino acids: CASSSLIAGGEDTQYF. Here the CDR3 DNA reads TGTGCCAGCAGTTCACTGATAGCGGGGGGAGAGGATACGCAGTATTTT.

V and J are TRBV6-5 and TRBJ1-2, with D possibly being TRBD1 (5 bases). The germline gives CDR1 MNHEY, CDR2 SVGAGI. There are 12 residues in the CDR3. The germline V and J ends were trimmed by 1 base and 8 bases, with 8 bases remaining between them. The CDR3 here is CASSYYRDGYTF. The CDR3 coding sequence is TGTGCCAGCAGTTACTATCGGGACGGCTACACCTTC.

The CDR3 DNA reads as TGTGCCAGCAGCCGGCTAGCGGGAATCCACGAGCAGTACTTC. Translation: CASSRLAGIHEQYF. The genes are TRBV9 and TRBJ2-7; the match to TRBD2 covers 9 bases. J lost 5 bases, V lost 4 bases, and 7 bases had no gene match. The germline CDR1 and CDR2 sequences are SGDLS and YYNGEE. This CDR3 contains 14 residues.

In its sample, this clone ranks as medium-sized (0.01 to 0.1%). V is TRBV19 and J is TRBJ2-7; D gene uncertain. The germline V gene encodes CDR1 LNHDA and CDR2 SQIVND (reference sequence). The CDR3 runs to 14 residues. V was clipped by 3 bases and J by 2 bases, with 11 bases between them. The CDR3 sequence: CASSIDWETYEQYF. CDR3 nucleotides: TGTGCCAGTAGTATCGATTGGGAAACCTACGAGCAGTACTTC. Full variable domain (remainder filled in from reference TRBV19 and TRBJ2-7): DGGITQSPKYLFRKEGQNVTLSCEQNLNHDAMYWYRQDPGQGLRLIYYSQIVNDFQKGDIAEGYSVSREKKESFPLTVTSAQKNPTAFYLCASSIDWETYEQYFGPGTRLTVT.

The chain combines TRBV7-3 with TRBJ2-1; 11 bases fit TRBD2. V lost 4 bases and J lost 4; bases outside the gene matches: 6. Germline values: CDR1 SGHTA, CDR2 FQGTGA. This CDR3 is built from 16 residues. The CDR3 bases are TGTGCCAGCAGCTCCCCGACTAGCGGGGTTTACAATGAGCAGTTCTTC. Encoded protein: CASSSPTSGVYNEQFF.

This clone came up once. The rearrangement joins TRBV4-1 to TRBJ2-7, with 10 bases fitting TRBD2. Germline CDR1 reads MGHRA; CDR2 reads YSYEKL. The CDR3 is 14 residues long. Losses at the gene ends were 4 bases for V and 7 bases for J; bases not matched to a gene: 7. The CDR3 sequence is CASSPGLAVVEQYF. DNA for the CDR3: TGCGCCAGCAGCCCCGGACTAGCGGTGGTGGAGCAGTACTTC.

The chain combines TRBV30 with TRBJ1-4; D might be TRBD1 (6 bases). The V end was cut by 3 bases, the J end by 6 bases, with 14 bases between. The CDR3 loop spans 14 amino acids. Germline values: CDR1 GTSNPN, CDR2 SVGIG (reference sequence). This chain's CDR3 is CAWSLGGVYEKLFF. CDR3 DNA sequence: TGTGCCTGGAGCCTAGGGGGGGTATATGAAAAACTGTTTTTT.

CDR3: CASGGNQPYNEQFF. DNA of the CDR3: TGCGCCAGCGGGGGTAACCAGCCTTACAATGAGCAGTTCTTC. This chain links TRBV4-1 with TRBJ2-1; possibly TRBD1 or TRBD2 for D (5 bases each). Between the trimmed V and J ends, which lost 8 bases and 4 bases, there was a span of 15 bases. The CDR3 contains 14 residues. CDR1 and CDR2 from the germline V gene are MGHRA and YSYEKL.

The chain employs TRBV4-3 and TRBJ1-1, with 9 bases identical to TRBD1. J lost 11 bases, V lost 3 bases, and 7 bases had no gene match. Germline V gene sequence: CDR1 LGHNA, CDR2 YSLEER. The CDR3 is made up of 13 amino acids. This CDR3 reads CASSHGVGTGAFF. In DNA form, the CDR3 reads TGCGCCAGCAGCCACGGAGTAGGGACAGGGGCTTTCTTT.

This chain uses TRBV7-6 with TRBJ2-1; D could derive from TRBD1 or TRBD2 (5 bases each). This CDR3 has 14 amino acids. Per germline, CDR1 SGHVS and CDR2 FNYEAQ. V lost 3 bases and J 8 bases, leaving 14 bases between the germline ends. The CDR3 here is CASSLGTGRDEQFF. As DNA, the CDR3 is TGTGCCAGCAGCTTGGGCACGGGACGGGATGAGCAGTTCTTC.

The chain is built from TRBV5-6 and TRBJ2-7; D gene unclear. The CDR3 sequence is 13 residues long. Trimming pared 4 bases from V and 1 base from J, leaving 9 bases between. From germline, CDR1 is SGHDT and CDR2 YYEEEE. The CDR3, as DNA: TGTGCCAGCAGCCAGCCGGAGTCCTACGAGCAGTACTTC. It codes for CASSQPESYEQYF. The full variable domain, its missing parts supplied by reference TRBV5-6 and TRBJ2-7, is DAGVTQSPTHLIKTRGQQVTLRCSPKSGHDTVSWYQQALGQGPQFIFQYYEEEERQRGNFPDRFSGHQFPNYSSELNVNALLLGDSALYLCASSQPESYEQYFGPGTRLTVT.

The V and J genes are TRBV7-3 and TRBJ2-3; 8 positions match TRBD2. The CDR3 loop spans 14 amino acids. The V gene end was trimmed by 3 bases and the J gene end by 3 bases; junction bases not matched to a gene: 2. Germline V gives CDR1 SGHTA, CDR2 FQGTGA. CDR3 loop: CASSFTGGTDTQYF. The CDR3 DNA reads TGTGCCAGCAGCTTTACGGGGGGGACAGATACGCAGTATTTT.

This chain links TRBV4-1 with TRBJ2-7, with 10 bases lining up with TRBD2. The CDR3 sequence is 18 residues long. The V gene end was trimmed by 1 base and the J gene end by 6 bases; junction bases not matched to a gene: 15. Germline CDR1 MGHRA, CDR2 YSYEKL. The CDR3 region is CASSQVASGSLSHGEQYF. The CDR3 DNA follows: TGCGCCAGCAGCCAAGTGGCTAGCGGGAGTCTATCTCACGGCGAGCAGTACTTC.

The CDR3 nucleotides are TGTGCCAGCAGCTTAGCTCCGGGACAGGCGTTCTCTGGAAACACCATATATTTT. Residues: CASSLAPGQAFSGNTIYF. The chain uses TRBV11-2 and TRBJ1-3; the match to TRBD1 covers 8 bases. In germline, CDR1 is SGHAT, CDR2 FQNNGV. J was trimmed by 0 bases and V by 1 base; bases with no gene match: 8. The CDR3 has 18 amino acids.

The chain couples TRBV28 to TRBJ2-1; D perhaps matches TRBD2 (7 bases). With 5 bases removed from V and 3 bases from J, the gap between germline ends came to 17 bases. The length of the CDR3 is 16 residues. Germline assignment: CDR1 MDHEN and CDR2 SYDVKM. The CDR3 loop reads CASSRRGGGGYNEQFF. The CDR3 coding sequence is TGTGCCAGCAGTCGCAGAGGGGGAGGGGGCTACAATGAGCAGTTCTTC.

The CDR3 nucleotides are TGTGCCAGCAGATGGACAGGGGATAATTCACCCCTCCACTTT. Residues: CASRWTGDNSPLHF. The V call is TRBV6-6, the J call TRBJ1-6; 9 nucleotides agree with TRBD1. Germline V lookup: CDR1 MNHNY, CDR2 SVGAGI (reference sequence). CDR3 length equals 14 residues. Losses at the gene ends were 6 bases for V and 5 bases for J; bases not matched to a gene: 2.

This clone was counted a single time. The V gene is TRBV9, the J gene TRBJ2-6; possible D gene TRBD2, 5 bases. CDR3 length equals 16 residues. Trimming took 6 bases from V and 1 from J, leaving 14 bases between them. Germline CDR1 and CDR2: SGDLS and YYNGEE. The CDR3 DNA sequence: TGTGCCAGCACCCACCCGTCGGGGTCTGGGGCCAACGTCCTGACTTTC. This codes for CASTHPSGSGANVLTF.

The chain recombines TRBV7-9 with TRBJ2-7, with 14 bases aligning to TRBD2. The CDR3 has 16 residues. V gave up 4 bases and J gave up 4 bases; unmatched junction bases: 6. Looked up from germline, CDR1 is SEHNR and CDR2 is FQNEAQ (reference sequence). CDR3 nucleotides: TGTGCCAGCAGCTGGGGACTAGCGGGAGAAGGGTACGAGCAGTACTTC. It codes for CASSWGLAGEGYEQYF.

V and J are TRBV10-3 and TRBJ2-5; D is possibly TRBD1 (5 bases). The CDR3 consists of 16 residues. Germline V gene lookup returns CDR1 ENHRY and CDR2 SYGVKD. Trimming removed 2 bases from V and 4 bases from J, with 17 bases in between. The CDR3 loop reads CAISEPGARDGETQYF. The CDR3 nucleotides are TGTGCCATCAGTGAGCCTGGGGCTAGGGATGGAGAGACCCAGTACTTC.

The chain has TRBV21-1 and TRBJ1-5; no check of the table's D call, TRBD1, against the DNA was made. TRBV21-1 counts as a pseudogene. The CDR3 spans 15 residues. CDR3 DNA sequence: TGTGCCAGCAGCTGGGAAACAGGGGAACATCAGCCCCAGCATTTT. Amino acid sequence: CASSWETGEHQPQHF.